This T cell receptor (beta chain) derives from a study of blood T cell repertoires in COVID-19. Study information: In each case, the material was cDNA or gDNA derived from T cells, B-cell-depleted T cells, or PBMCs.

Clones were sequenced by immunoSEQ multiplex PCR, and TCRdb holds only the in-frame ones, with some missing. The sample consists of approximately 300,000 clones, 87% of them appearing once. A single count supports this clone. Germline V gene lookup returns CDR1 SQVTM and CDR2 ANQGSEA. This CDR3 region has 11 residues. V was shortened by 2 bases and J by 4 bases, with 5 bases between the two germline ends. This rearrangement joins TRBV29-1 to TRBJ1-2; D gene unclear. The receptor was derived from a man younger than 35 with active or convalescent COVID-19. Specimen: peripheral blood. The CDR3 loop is CSVERGYGYTF. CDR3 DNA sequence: TGCAGCGTTGAACGCGGCTATGGCTACACCTTC.